This entry features one T cell receptor (beta chain) sequence. Being one base from a much bigger clone, this may be a read error. A modified ARM-PCR protocol with three rounds of nested PCR amplified TCRbeta. TCRdb re-called the multiplex PCR reads with MiXCR, one entry per CDR3 protein. The table shows approximately 71,000 distinct CDR3 sequences, with roughly 60% occurring only once. The data were obtained in a study of tumor and adjacent non-tumor tissue in lung cancer. No cell sorting was done before RNA was extracted from the tissue. Specimen: lung tumor tissue. The receptor was derived from a man aged 50 or older with non-small cell lung cancer.

As DNA, the CDR3 is TGCGCCAGCGGTCCGGACGGGGGTCTCGGAAACATTCAGTACTTC. The encoded protein is CASGPDGGLGNIQYF. The chain is built from TRBV5-1 and TRBJ2-4; D might be TRBD2 (6 bases). CDR1 SGHRS and CDR2 YFSETQ come from the germline V gene. The CDR3 totals 15 residues. V was cut by 7 bases and J by 6 bases, with 20 bases left in between.